This T cell receptor beta chain was observed in a study of OX40 agonist ivuxolimab in advanced cancers. Study summary: Patients undergoing dose escalation presented with hepatocellular carcinoma, melanoma, renal cell or head and neck cancer.

The CDR3 covers 11 residues. Germline lookup yields CDR1 SGHTA and CDR2 FQGNSA. V gave up 5 bases and J gave up 2 bases, with 4 bases separating them. In regard to this clone: Its antigen is currently unknown.

Profiling relied on immunoSEQ multiplex PCR, and the TCRdb table lists in-frame clones only, not all of them. The data contain some 65,000 clones, about 90% of them singletons. Study-wide results and caveats: People who partly responded at 0.1-3.0 mg/kg had some of the least clonal expansion seen. Normalized expansion of T-cell clones was also low for some nonresponders.

Autoimmune disease history or systemic immunosuppression barred patients. This TCR came from an adult with an advanced solid tumor such as melanoma, head and neck, liver or kidney cancer. The chain uses TRBV7-2 and TRBJ2-7; D unresolved. The starting material was CD4+ or CD8+ T cells sorted from blood, obtained in a trial of the OX40 agonist ivuxolimab. Here the CDR3 reads CASSLTYEQYF. The DNA of the CDR3 is TGTGCCAGCAGCCTCACCTACGAGCAGTACTTC.